The clone carrying this TCR beta chain was detected many times. Sequencing libraries for TCR beta were prepared with iRepertoire HTBI primers and Arm-PCR of CDR3 regions. TCRdb processed the multiplex PCR reads anew with MiXCR; each CDR3 protein has one entry. The sample lists 400,000 to 500,000 distinct CDR3 sequences, around 13% occurring once. Time point: newly diagnosed GD, antithyroid drugs for less than 3 months. From RNA extracted from PBMCs, the TCR library was made. The data were taken from a study of regulatory T cells in long-lasting Graves disease. The V gene's germline CDR1 is SGHAT and CDR2 FQDESV (reference sequence). The CDR3 is 16 amino acids. V shed 5 bases, J shed 5 bases, and the junction held 9 bases outside the gene matches. The data also belong to a second study, concerning T cells in Graves' hyperthyroidism and ophthalmopathy. In that study: Diagnoses used clinical symptoms, serum thyroxine and TRAb, thyroid ultrasound and orbital computed tomography.

The specimen comprised peripheral blood mononuclear cells (PBMCs), sampled at new diagnosis, from a patient treated with antithyroid drugs. V gene TRBV11-1 combines with J gene TRBJ2-1; TRBD2 aligns across 10 bases. The clonotype comes from a woman between 45 and 60 years old with Graves disease. This CDR3 reads CASSPSTSGENNEQFF. The CDR3 bases are TGTGCCAGCAGCCCCTCAACTAGCGGGGAAAACAATGAGCAGTTCTTC.